These 10 T cell receptor beta chains were sequenced from one sample in a study of T cell repertoires in cytomegalovirus infection. TCRdb itself ran the reads through MiXCR, one entry per CDR3 protein. There are about 680,000 distinct CDR3 sequences in the sample; around 24% occur only once, and less than 10% lies in the top ten. The specimen sequenced was CD8+ T cells from PBMCs. These receptors were collected from a human donor in good health (CMV status not recorded). Some clones in this sample may be carry-over from other donors' samples.

V is TRBV29-1 and J is TRBJ1-2; D is possibly TRBD1 (5 bases). The germline V and J ends were trimmed by 7 bases and 4 bases, with 19 bases remaining between them. The germline V gene has CDR1 SQVTM and CDR2 ANQGSEA. The CDR3 totals 14 residues. The CDR3 coding sequence is TGCAGCGCCCGGAGCGGGGGATGGAGCTATGGCTACACCTTC. It translates to CSARSGGWSYGYTF. Full variable domain (remainder filled in from reference TRBV29-1 and TRBJ1-2): SAVISQKPSRDICQRGTSLTIQCQVDSQVTMMFWYRQQPGQSLTLIATANQGSEATYESGFVIDKFPISRPNLTFSTLTVSNMSPEDSSIYLCSARSGGWSYGYTFGSGTRLTVV.

This clonotype was recorded at least ten times. V usage is TRBV7-8 and J usage is TRBJ2-2, with D perhaps being TRBD1 or TRBD2 (5 bases each). This CDR3 spans 16 amino acids. Between the trimmed V and J ends, which lost 2 bases and 3 bases, there was a span of 13 bases. Germline V CDR1 and CDR2: SGHVS, FQNEAQ. The CDR3 loop reads CASSLSPRGHTGELFF. The CDR3 nucleotides are TGTGCCAGCAGCTTAAGCCCCCGGGGACACACCGGGGAGCTGTTTTTT. Full variable domain (remainder filled in from reference TRBV7-8 and TRBJ2-2): GAGVSQSPRYKVAKRGQDVALRCDPISGHVSLFWYQQALGQGPEFLTYFQNEAQLDKSGLPSDRFFAERPEGSVSTLKIQRTQQEDSAVYLCASSLSPRGHTGELFFGEGSRLTVL.

This clonotype was observed at least ten times. This chain connects TRBV7-9 to TRBJ2-1, with TRBD1 identical over 8 bases. Trimming at V came to 1 base and at J to 7 bases, leaving 9 bases not matched to a gene. Germline lookup yields CDR1 SEHNR and CDR2 FQNEAQ (reference sequence). The CDR3 spans 16 residues. CDR3 bases: TGTGCCAGCAGCTTAGGTTGGGCCCAGGGGGCGAATGAGCAGTTCTTC. It specifies CASSLGWAQGANEQFF.

With respect to this clonotype: Possible read error: a much larger clone is one base away. Written as DNA, the CDR3 is TGTGCCAGCAGCTTAGCCTTCGACAGGGGGAGCTCCTACGAGCGGTACTTC. Its translation is CASSLAFDRGSSYERYF. The V call is TRBV7-6, the J call TRBJ2-7; 9 bases fit TRBD1. This CDR3 comprises 17 residues. The germline V gene encodes CDR1 SGHVS and CDR2 FNYEAQ.

Only a few counts were recorded for this clonotype. The chain employs TRBV29-1 and TRBJ1-2; D is unclear. With 0 bases removed from V and 4 bases from J, the gap between germline ends came to 15 bases. Germline V CDR1 and CDR2: SQVTM, ANQGSEA. CDR3 length: 15 residues. In DNA, the CDR3 is TGCAGCGTTGAAGATAGTACGGATACCCTCTATGGCTACACCTTC. Its translation: CSVEDSTDTLYGYTF.

This clonotype came up many times. The chain employs TRBV6-5 and TRBJ1-2; possibly TRBD1 for D (6 bases). The CDR3 is made up of 15 amino acids. Germline V gives CDR1 MNHEY, CDR2 SVGAGI. V was clipped by 2 bases and J by 7 bases, with 17 bases between them. DNA for the CDR3: TGTGCCAGCAGTTACACGGAAACAGGGATTTTTGGCTACACCTTC. Amino acids: CASSYTETGIFGYTF.

This clonotype has a handful of counts. V gene TRBV4-1 combines with J gene TRBJ2-1; D perhaps matches TRBD1 (7 bases). Per the germline V gene, CDR1 is MGHRA and CDR2 is YSYEKL. V was shortened by 1 base and J by 8 bases, with 18 bases between the two germline ends. The CDR3 loop spans 16 amino acids. The CDR3 nucleotides read TGCGCCAGCAGCCAAGGAGGGGGCTCAGCGGGCGATGAGCAGTTCTTC. Its protein product is CASSQGGGSAGDEQFF.

The J gene is TRBJ1-2, the V gene TRBV11-1, with a possible D match to TRBD1 (5 bases). This CDR3 is built from 14 residues. Germline V CDR1 and CDR2: SGHAT, FQDESV (reference sequence). V dropped 0 bases and J dropped 8 bases, with 13 bases sitting between them. The CDR3 loop reads CASSLAGGLCGYTF. CDR3 in DNA: TGTGCCAGCAGCTTAGCTGGGGGTCTGTGCGGCTACACCTTC.

The chain couples TRBV14 to TRBJ2-7, with D possibly matching TRBD2 (5 bases). From germline, CDR1 is SGHDN and CDR2 FVKESK. The CDR3 is 14 amino acids. Trimming removed 3 bases at V and 2 bases at J, with 11 bases between. Here the CDR3 DNA reads TGTGCCAGCAGCCATTGGACTGCACCCTACGAGCAGTACGTC. Translated, it gives CASSHWTAPYEQYV.

V is TRBV28 and J is TRBJ2-5; D may correspond to TRBD1 or TRBD2 (5 bases each). CDR3 size: 16 residues. Deletions cut 0 bases from V and 1 base from J, with 12 bases between. CDR1 MDHEN and CDR2 SYDVKM come from the germline V gene. CDR3 protein: CASSLWGMGVQETQYF. DNA of the CDR3: TGTGCCAGCAGTTTATGGGGGATGGGGGTCCAAGAGACCCAGTACTTC.